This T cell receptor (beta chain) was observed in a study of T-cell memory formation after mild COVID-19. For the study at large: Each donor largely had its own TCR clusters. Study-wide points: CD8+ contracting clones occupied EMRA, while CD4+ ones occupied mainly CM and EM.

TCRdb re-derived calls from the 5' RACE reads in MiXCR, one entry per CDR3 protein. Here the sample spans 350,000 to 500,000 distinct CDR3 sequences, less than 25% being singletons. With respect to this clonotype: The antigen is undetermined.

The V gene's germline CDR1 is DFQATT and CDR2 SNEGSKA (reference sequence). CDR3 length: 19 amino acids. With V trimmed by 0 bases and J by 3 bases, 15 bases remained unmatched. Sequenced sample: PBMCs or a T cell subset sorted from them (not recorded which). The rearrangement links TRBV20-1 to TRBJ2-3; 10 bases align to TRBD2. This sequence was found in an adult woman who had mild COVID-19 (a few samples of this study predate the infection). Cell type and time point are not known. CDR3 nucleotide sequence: TGCAGTGCTAGAGATGTCCCTCTTCGACTAGCGGGTCGAACAGATACGCAGTATTTT. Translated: CSARDVPLRLAGRTDTQYF.